This T cell receptor (beta chain) was found in a study of T-cell memory formation after mild COVID-19. Study as a whole: TCR clusters showed largely donor specificity.

One entry per CDR3 protein results from TCRdb running MiXCR on the 5' RACE reads. The sample has hundreds of thousands of distinct CDR3 sequences, nearly 25% seen once. Study-level results: CM and EM subsets held most contracting CD4+ clones; EMRA held CD8+ ones. Nothing confirmed that second-wave clones peaking on day 37 were specific for SARS-CoV-2. Clones shrinking from day 15 to 85 showed even CD4/CD8 mixes; later expanders tilted CD4+.

For this clonotype: Its antigen is not identified.

The CDR3 has 15 residues. Trimming shortened V by 1 base and J by 8 bases, and 17 bases separated the two germline ends. The genes are TRBV12-3 or TRBV12-4 and TRBJ1-2; no reliable D call. This TCR was recovered from an adult woman who had mild COVID-19 (a few samples of this study predate the infection). Cell type and time point are not known. The sequencing input was PBMCs or a T cell subset sorted from them (not recorded which). CDR3 DNA: TGTGCCAGCAGTTTAGGTGGAGCTGGCCGTGGGGGCTACACCTTC. This gives the protein CASSLGGAGRGGYTF.